This T cell receptor beta chain was sequenced for a study of identical twins. MiXCR, applied by TCRdb to the 5' RACE reads, yields one record per CDR3 protein. The sample gives around 530,000 distinct CDR3 sequences, nearly 15% of which show up once; about 0.4% is in the top ten. These data also formed part of another study, on yellow fever vaccine responses in identical twins.

The sequence derives from a woman aged 18-29 years in good health. Specimen: CD4+ T cells sorted from blood.

CDR3: CASSLEETSTDTQYF. CDR3 nucleotides: TGCGCCAGCAGCTTGGAGGAGACTAGCACAGATACGCAGTATTTT. J is TRBJ2-3 and V is TRBV5-1; D call uncertain. Trimming removed 0 bases at V and 0 bases at J, with 8 bases between. Germline V gives CDR1 SGHRS, CDR2 YFSETQ. This CDR3 is built from 15 residues.